This passage covers 7 T cell receptor beta chains from one sample sequenced in a study of blood T cell repertoires in COVID-19. Produced via immunoSEQ multiplex PCR; TCRdb's table is partial and in-frame only. The sample consists of about 170,000 clones, approximately 81% of them appearing once. What was sequenced was peripheral blood. Every receptor here comes from a woman of 80 years or more with active or convalescent COVID-19.

Concerning this clone itself: Other DNA sequences in the sample encode the same CDR3. The chain carries TRBV3-1 (or the pseudogene TRBV3-2) and TRBJ1-2; possibly TRBD1 for D (5 bases). The germline CDR1 and CDR2 sequences are LGHDT and YNNKEL (reference sequence). This CDR3 is built from 12 residues. V lost 4 bases and J 3 bases, leaving 6 bases between the germline ends. Here the CDR3 reads CASSRGDYGYTF. The CDR3 DNA is TGTGCCAGCAGCCGGGGGGACTATGGCTACACCTTC.

The chain employs TRBV18 and TRBJ2-7; 11 bases map to TRBD1. Germline CDR1 is KGHSH and CDR2 is LQKENI. The CDR3 is 15 residues long. Trimming cost V 8 bases and J 4 bases; bases outside gene matches: 10. CDR3 region: CASANRDRGSYEQYF. CDR3 bases: TGTGCCAGCGCTAACCGGGACAGGGGGTCTTACGAGCAGTACTTC.

The rearrangement links TRBV19 to TRBJ2-3; possibly TRBD1 for D (5 bases). V was pared by 5 bases and J by 3 bases, with 15 bases between. Germline values: CDR1 LNHDA, CDR2 SQIVND (reference sequence). This CDR3 is 15 amino acids long. DNA for the CDR3: TGTGCCAGTAGTTTTGGGTCAGGGATAACAGATACGCAGTATTTT. This gives the protein CASSFGSGITDTQYF.

The gene calls are TRBV9 and TRBJ2-5; TRBD2 matches at 10 bases. J lost 5 bases, V lost 4 bases, and 8 bases had no gene match. This CDR3 has 15 amino acids. In germline, CDR1 is SGDLS, CDR2 YYNGEE. The CDR3 DNA reads TGTGCCAGCAGCACCGGGACTAGCGTTCTGGAGACCCAGTACTTC. This encodes CASSTGTSVLETQYF.

V usage is TRBV4-2 and J usage is TRBJ2-6; 9 bases fit TRBD1. J lost 2 bases, V lost 5 bases, and 16 bases had no gene match. This CDR3 comprises 20 residues. CDR1 is LGHNA, CDR2 YNFKEQ, per germline. The CDR3 DNA is TGTGCCAGCAGCTCAATTGCAGCTGGGACAGGGTCGGCTGGGGCCAACGTCCTGACTTTC. It encodes CASSSIAAGTGSAGANVLTF.

DNA for the CDR3: TGTGCCAGCAGCCTCCAGCAGCGGGAAGGAGAGCAGTACTTC. This sequence encodes CASSLQQREGEQYF. The chain carries TRBV11-1 and TRBJ2-7; the match to TRBD2 covers 7 bases. Germline assignment: CDR1 SGHAT and CDR2 FQDESV (reference sequence). V gave up 5 bases and J gave up 7 bases; unmatched junction bases: 11. This CDR3 spans 14 amino acids.

The chain joins TRBV5-8 to TRBJ2-5, with 10 bases matching TRBD1. The CDR3 extends over 16 amino acids. CDR1 is SGHTS and CDR2 is YDEGEE in the germline V gene. The junction had 3 bases not matched to a gene; V was cut back by 0 bases and J by 1 base. CDR3 residues: CASSLGQGASQETQYF. The CDR3 nucleotides are TGTGCCAGCAGCTTGGGACAGGGGGCGTCCCAAGAGACCCAGTACTTC.